These 30 T cell receptor beta chains were all obtained from the same sample, sequenced in a study of cytomegalovirus exposure and HLA in healthy donors. PCR employed 60 Vbeta and 13 Jbeta primers. The method was immunoSEQ multiplex PCR; TCRdb's version includes in-frame clones alone and lacks a portion of them. The repertoire holds more than 200,000 clones, with around 80% as singletons. The specimen was PBMCs. Receptors were obtained from a man aged 35-49 years in good health and CMV-seronegative.

Worth noting for this clone: The junction and the germline gene differ at one end; a read error may be behind it. Other DNA sequences of this sample code for an identical CDR3. This CDR3 is CASDSDSWSGNTIYF. CDR3 in DNA: TGCGCTAGTGACTCGGACAGCTGGTCTGGAAACACCATATATTTT. The V and J genes are TRBV12-5 and TRBJ1-3; a possible D gene is TRBD1 (6 bases). The CDR3 spans 15 residues. Per germline, CDR1 LGHNT and CDR2 FRNRAP.

V and J are TRBV19 and TRBJ2-2; 11 bases line up with TRBD1. Germline V gene sequence: CDR1 LNHDA, CDR2 SQIVND (reference sequence). The CDR3 consists of 15 residues. V shed 5 bases and J 7 bases; nucleotides not matched to a gene: 6. The CDR3 spells CASSVRDRGSGELFF. Written as DNA, the CDR3 is TGTGCCAGTAGTGTCCGGGACAGGGGGAGCGGGGAGCTGTTTTTT. The variable domain in full, with the rest retrieved from reference TRBV19 and TRBJ2-2, is DGGITQSPKYLFRKEGQNVTLSCEQNLNHDAMYWYRQDPGQGLRLIYYSQIVNDFQKGDIAEGYSVSREKKESFPLTVTSAQKNPTAFYLCASSVRDRGSGELFFGEGSRLTVL.

The chain is built from TRBV12-5 and TRBJ2-2, with a possible D match to TRBD1 (7 bases). The CDR3 runs to 15 residues. Germline values: CDR1 LGHNT, CDR2 FRNRAP. The V end was cut by 6 bases, the J end by 6 bases, with 17 bases between. The CDR3 reads CASGQSGGISGELFF. CDR3 sequence (DNA): TGTGCTAGTGGCCAATCAGGGGGGATTTCCGGGGAGCTGTTTTTT.

This clone was counted a few times. This CDR3 reads CASSGMGRGEKLFF. CDR3 nucleotides: TGTGCCAGCAGTGGAATGGGCAGGGGTGAAAAACTGTTTTTT. V gene TRBV2 combines with J gene TRBJ1-4; D may be TRBD1 (6 bases). CDR1 and CDR2 (germline): SNHLY, FYNNEI. The V end lost 4 bases, the J end lost 7 bases, and 13 bases lay between the germline ends. The CDR3 length is 14 residues. The whole variable domain, remainder taken from reference TRBV2 and TRBJ1-4, is EPEVTQTPSHQVTQMGQEVILRCVPISNHLYFYWYRQILGQKVEFLVSFYNNEISEKSEIFDDQFSVERPDGSNFTLKIRSTKLEDSAMYFCASSGMGRGEKLFFGSGTQLSVL.

The chain is built from TRBV7-9 and TRBJ2-1; TRBD2 aligns across 9 bases. Germline lookup yields CDR1 SEHNR and CDR2 FQNEAQ (reference sequence). CDR3 length: 15 amino acids. The junction had 7 bases not matched to a gene; V was cut back by 3 bases and J by 7 bases. The CDR3 region has the DNA TGTGCCAGCAGCTTTTTTAGCGGGAGTGGTAATGAGCAGTTCTTC. This codes for CASSFFSGSGNEQFF.

J is TRBJ2-1 and V is TRBV15; the D gene is possibly TRBD1 (5 bases). The CDR3 is 14 residues long. Looked up from germline, CDR1 is LNHNV and CDR2 is YYDKDF (reference sequence). V lost 0 bases and J lost 5, with 8 bases in between. The CDR3: CATSRDLGDNEQFF. CDR3 in DNA: TGTGCCACCAGCAGAGATTTAGGGGACAATGAGCAGTTCTTC.

The V gene is TRBV4-2, the J gene TRBJ2-7; 7 bases are a match to TRBD2. This CDR3 comprises 16 residues. The germline V gene encodes CDR1 LGHNA and CDR2 YNFKEQ. J lost 2 bases, V lost 4 bases, and 11 bases had no gene match. The CDR3 loop is CASSPPQRLAAYEQYF. The CDR3 DNA follows: TGTGCCAGCAGCCCCCCCCAGAGGCTAGCGGCCTACGAGCAGTACTTC.

V gene TRBV6-1 combines with J gene TRBJ1-4, with TRBD1 matching 7 bases. Germline V gene data show CDR1 as MNHNS and CDR2 as SASEGT. The CDR3 length is 14 residues. V lost 6 bases to trimming and J lost 8 bases; unmatched junction nucleotides: 9. CDR3 nucleotide sequence: TGTGCCAGCAGCTCAGGGGGATTAGGGGAAAAACTGTTTTTT. This sequence encodes CASSSGGLGEKLFF.

This clone was seen only a few times. The chain uses TRBV19 and TRBJ2-1; TRBD2 matches 7 bases. Germline V lookup: CDR1 LNHDA, CDR2 SQIVND (reference sequence). Trimming cost V 7 bases and J 0 bases; bases outside gene matches: 3. CDR3 length: 14 amino acids. Written as DNA, the CDR3 is TGTGCCAGTAACCTAGCGGTCTCCTACAATGAGCAGTTCTTC. This translates into CASNLAVSYNEQFF.

The chain recombines TRBV19 with TRBJ1-1; 8 bases fit TRBD1. From germline, CDR1 is LNHDA and CDR2 SQIVND (reference sequence). The CDR3 runs 16 residues. Germline trimming cut 4 bases from V and 5 bases from J; bases unmatched to any gene: 12. The CDR3 region has the DNA TGTGCCAGTAGTAATGCTGGACAGGGTCGGTGGACTGAAGCTTTCTTT. It codes for CASSNAGQGRWTEAFF.

The genes are TRBV29-1 and TRBJ2-5; TRBD1 might be the D (6 bases). With 6 bases removed from V and 4 bases from J, the gap between germline ends came to 15 bases. Germline CDR1 SQVTM, CDR2 ANQGSEA. The CDR3 is made up of 13 amino acids. Here the CDR3 reads CSVQQGRGETQYF. The CDR3 nucleotides are TGCAGCGTCCAACAGGGTAGGGGAGAGACCCAGTACTTC.

V gene TRBV18 combines with J gene TRBJ2-5; 11 positions agree with TRBD2. Germline CDR1 KGHSH, CDR2 LQKENI. Germline trimming cut 6 bases from V and 1 base from J; bases unmatched to any gene: 7. The CDR3 loop spans 16 amino acids. CDR3 protein: CASSQLAGDLQETQYF. The CDR3, as DNA: TGTGCCAGCTCCCAACTAGCGGGGGACCTCCAAGAGACCCAGTACTTC.

CDR3 in amino acids: CASSLGLAGVTEQFF. The CDR3 bases are TGTGCCAGCAGCTTAGGGCTAGCGGGAGTCACTGAGCAGTTCTTC. The V and J genes are TRBV7-3 and TRBJ2-1, with TRBD2 matching over 10 bases. The CDR3 runs 15 residues. Germline V gene data show CDR1 as SGHTA and CDR2 as FQGTGA. Trimming removed 2 bases from V and 9 bases from J; junction bases left unmatched: 7. The entire variable domain, with the rest obtained from reference TRBV7-3 and TRBJ2-1, is as follows: GAGVSQTPSNKVTEKGKYVELRCDPISGHTALYWYRQSLGQGPEFLIYFQGTGAADDSGLPNDRFFAVRPEGSVSTLKIQRTERGDSAVYLCASSLGLAGVTEQFFGPGTRLTVL.

The genes are TRBV7-9 and TRBJ2-2; D is unclear. V gave up 5 bases and J gave up 7 bases, with 8 bases separating them. The CDR3 is made up of 12 amino acids. CDR1 is SEHNR and CDR2 is FQNEAQ in the germline V gene (reference sequence). In DNA form, the CDR3 reads TGTGCCAGCAGCCCCACCGGCGGGGAGCTGTTTTTT. Amino acids: CASSPTGGELFF.

This clone has just one count. The DNA for the CDR3 is TGTGCCAGCAGCGTAGCTACGGGAGCGGGGGGGCTGGATACGCAGTATTTT. This translates into CASSVATGAGGLDTQYF. V and J are TRBV9 and TRBJ2-3, with 10 bases identical to TRBD2. J gave up 6 bases and V 0 bases, and 10 bases lay outside the gene matches. The CDR3 runs to 17 residues. The germline CDR1 and CDR2 sequences are SGDLS and YYNGEE.

The CDR3 region has the DNA TGTGCCAGCAGTCCGGTGACCGGGGAGCTGTTTTTT. It codes for CASSPVTGELFF. This rearrangement joins TRBV2 to TRBJ2-2; D remains unclear. V lost 5 bases, J lost 5 bases, and 6 bases lay in between. The CDR3 consists of 12 residues. Germline lookup yields CDR1 SNHLY and CDR2 FYNNEI.

CDR3 sequence (DNA): TGTGCCAGCACCTTCCGGGAGCTATATGAGCAGTTCTTC. It translates to CASTFRELYEQFF. V is TRBV7-9 and J is TRBJ2-1, with D tentatively TRBD2 (6 bases). The CDR3 is made up of 13 amino acids. The V gene's germline CDR1 is SEHNR and CDR2 FQNEAQ (reference sequence). The V end was cut by 7 bases, the J end by 8 bases, with 15 bases between.

J is TRBJ1-1 and V is TRBV18, with D perhaps matching TRBD1 (5 bases). V lost 7 bases and J 1 base, leaving 16 bases between the germline ends. CDR3 length: 15 residues. In germline, CDR1 is KGHSH, CDR2 LQKENI. CDR3 nucleotide sequence: TGTGCCAGCTGGAGTAGCCTCGGGGGGAACACTGAAGCTTTCTTT. Its protein product is CASWSSLGGNTEAFF.

The chain joins TRBV2 to TRBJ2-7, with 8 bases that match TRBD1. Germline values: CDR1 SNHLY, CDR2 FYNNEI. The CDR3 runs 12 residues. J was trimmed by 5 bases and V by 6 bases; bases with no gene match: 3. CDR3 loop: CASSQGANEQYF. The CDR3 coding sequence is TGTGCCAGCAGCCAGGGGGCCAACGAGCAGTACTTC.

This clone was seen just once. The DNA of the CDR3 is TGTGCCAGCAGCCCTCGTCCGGGACTAGCGGTTCATGAGCAGTTCTTC. Its translation: CASSPRPGLAVHEQFF. The chain links TRBV9 to TRBJ2-1; TRBD2 matches at 11 bases. The germline gives CDR1 SGDLS, CDR2 YYNGEE. Trimming at V came to 4 bases and at J to 8 bases, leaving 11 bases not matched to a gene. This CDR3 spans 16 amino acids. Combining the CDR3 with reference TRBV9 and TRBJ2-1 gives the whole variable domain DSGVTQTPKHLITATGQRVTLRCSPRSGDLSVYWYQQSLDQGLQFLIQYYNGEERAKGNILERFSAQQFPDLHSELNLSSLELGDSALYFCASSPRPGLAVHEQFFGPGTRLTVL.

To note about this clone: The sample has other DNA sequences that encode this CDR3 too. The rearrangement joins TRBV4-3 to TRBJ2-1, with 8 bases that match TRBD2. CDR3 length equals 21 residues. The junction had 19 bases not matched to a gene; V was cut back by 0 bases and J by 3 bases. Per the germline V gene, CDR1 is LGHNA and CDR2 is YSLEER. As DNA, the CDR3 is TGCGCCAGCAGCCAAGAAGCGAAAGGGGCCAGCGGGGGCCTGGGCTACAATGAGCAGTTCTTC. It codes for CASSQEAKGASGGLGYNEQFF.

J is TRBJ2-7 and V is TRBV15; D unresolved. Between the trimmed V and J ends, which lost 6 bases and 7 bases, there was a span of 13 bases. The CDR3 is made up of 12 amino acids. Germline V gives CDR1 LNHNV, CDR2 YYDKDF (reference sequence). CDR3 DNA: TGTGCCACCAGTACTCCGGGTGGGGAGCAGTACTTC. The encoded protein is CATSTPGGEQYF.

Only one count was recorded for this clone. This chain uses TRBV29-1 with TRBJ2-2, with D hard to call. The CDR3 is made up of 12 amino acids. The V gene's germline CDR1 is SQVTM and CDR2 ANQGSEA. V gave up 6 bases and J gave up 1 base, with 6 bases separating them. CDR3 nucleotides: TGCAGCGTGTACAAGAACACCGGGGAGCTGTTTTTT. This translates into CSVYKNTGELFF.

The CDR3 DNA reads as TGTGCCAGCAGCCAAGACTACGGGGGAATATCGGCTGAAAAACTGTTTTTT. Translating gives CASSQDYGGISAEKLFF. The chain is built from TRBV14 and TRBJ1-4; a weak D match, TRBD1 (5 bases). Germline V gene data show CDR1 as SGHDN and CDR2 as FVKESK. This CDR3 is built from 17 residues. Trimming removed 0 bases at V and 7 bases at J, with 18 bases between.

V and J are TRBV7-3 and TRBJ2-3, with TRBD1 identical over 7 bases. Germline V gives CDR1 SGHTA, CDR2 FQGTGA. Trimming removed 5 bases from V and 0 bases from J; junction bases left unmatched: 2. The CDR3 totals 14 residues. In nucleotides, the CDR3 is TGTGCCAGCAGCCCGGGACAGAGCACAGATACGCAGTATTTT. Amino acids: CASSPGQSTDTQYF. The full variable domain, rest sourced from reference TRBV7-3 and TRBJ2-3, is GAGVSQTPSNKVTEKGKYVELRCDPISGHTALYWYRQSLGQGPEFLIYFQGTGAADDSGLPNDRFFAVRPEGSVSTLKIQRTERGDSAVYLCASSPGQSTDTQYFGPGTRLTVL.

The chain has TRBV19 and TRBJ1-4; 8 positions match TRBD1. This CDR3 has 15 residues. CDR1 and CDR2 (germline): LNHDA, SQIVND (reference sequence). With 3 bases clipped from V and 6 bases from J, the junction kept 6 bases outside the gene matches. The CDR3 loop reads CASSITGQGHEKLFF. For the CDR3, the DNA is TGTGCCAGTAGTATCACCGGACAGGGCCATGAAAAACTGTTTTTT.

The rearrangement joins TRBV19 to TRBJ2-2; the D gene is possibly TRBD2 (5 bases). This CDR3 is 16 amino acids long. The V end lost 4 bases, the J end lost 4 bases, and 16 bases lay between the germline ends. The germline gives CDR1 LNHDA, CDR2 SQIVND (reference sequence). The CDR3 region is CASSNSRTRGTGELFF. CDR3 DNA sequence: TGTGCCAGTAGTAACTCGAGGACTCGCGGCACCGGGGAGCTGTTTTTT.

V gene TRBV19 combines with J gene TRBJ2-1, with 8 bases lining up with TRBD2. From germline, CDR1 is LNHDA and CDR2 SQIVND (reference sequence). CDR3 length: 14 amino acids. V lost 4 bases, J lost 8 bases, and 7 bases stayed unmatched. The CDR3 spells CASSKNGRADEQFF. As DNA, the CDR3 is TGTGCCAGTAGTAAGAACGGGAGGGCCGATGAGCAGTTCTTC.

The chain recombines TRBV9 with TRBJ2-7, with D possibly matching TRBD1 (6 bases). This CDR3 contains 13 residues. CDR1 is SGDLS, CDR2 YYNGEE, per germline. V was trimmed by 0 bases and J by 4 bases, leaving 8 bases between them. Here the CDR3 DNA reads TGTGCCAGCAGCGTAGGGACAGCTTACGAGCAGTACTTC. Residues: CASSVGTAYEQYF.

The chain has TRBV10-1 and TRBJ2-1, with 8 bases identical to TRBD1. The germline V gene encodes CDR1 WNHNN and CDR2 SYGVQD (reference sequence). V dropped 8 bases and J dropped 2; count of bases not matched to a gene: 5. The CDR3 consists of 14 residues. The CDR3: CASSLTGAYNEQFF. The CDR3 bases are TGCGCCAGCTCCTTGACAGGGGCCTACAATGAGCAGTTCTTC.